What follows are 15 T cell receptor beta chains derived from one specimen sequenced in a study of OX40 agonist ivuxolimab in advanced cancers. TCRdb keeps only in-frame clones here, not all; method: immunoSEQ multiplex PCR. Of 70,000 to 95,000 clones in the sample, just over 90% were seen once. The material sequenced was CD4+ or CD8+ T cells sorted from blood, taken in a trial of the OX40 agonist ivuxolimab. These receptors were taken from an adult with an advanced solid tumor such as melanoma, head and neck, liver or kidney cancer.

This sequence joins TRBV7-2 and TRBJ2-7; 9 nucleotides align to TRBD1. V lost 3 bases, J lost 3 bases, and 6 bases stayed unmatched. The CDR3 is 15 amino acids. Germline CDR1 is SGHTA and CDR2 is FQGNSA. The CDR3 protein is CASSFAGTGLYEQYF. The CDR3 DNA is TGTGCCAGCAGCTTCGCCGGGACAGGGCTCTACGAGCAGTACTTC.

The V and J genes are TRBV7-3 and TRBJ2-2; D not resolved. CDR3 size: 15 residues. The germline V gene has CDR1 SGHTA and CDR2 FQGTGA. V gave up 2 bases and J gave up 0 bases, with 7 bases separating them. CDR3 sequence reads: CASSLEPTNTGELFF. The CDR3 nucleotides read TGTGCCAGCAGCTTAGAGCCAACGAACACCGGGGAGCTGTTTTTT.

The rearrangement links TRBV2 to TRBJ2-2; no reliable D call. The CDR3 is 15 amino acids. The V end was cut by 8 bases, the J end by 4 bases, with 17 bases between. Germline V gene data show CDR1 as SNHLY and CDR2 as FYNNEI. CDR3 DNA sequence: TGTGCCAGCCTTAGTAACAGTGTTGCCACCGGGGAGCTGTTTTTT. Its protein product is CASLSNSVATGELFF.

This clone was seen a few times. The chain employs TRBV10-3 and TRBJ1-5; D unresolved. V was pared by 3 bases and J by 0 bases, with 6 bases between. Germline V CDR1 and CDR2: ENHRY, SYGVKD. CDR3 size: 14 residues. This chain's CDR3 is CAISDGNSNQPQHF. CDR3 DNA: TGTGCCATCAGTGACGGAAATAGCAATCAGCCCCAGCATTTT.

This chain uses TRBV19 with TRBJ1-2, with a tentative D call TRBD1 (6 bases). Germline CDR1 is LNHDA and CDR2 is SQIVND (reference sequence). The CDR3 is 13 amino acids. Trimming pared 5 bases from V and 2 bases from J, leaving 9 bases between. CDR3 nucleotide sequence: TGTGCCAGTAGTGTCACAGGGAACTATGGCTACACCTTC. This encodes CASSVTGNYGYTF. Together with reference TRBV19 and TRBJ1-2, the CDR3 gives the full variable domain: DGGITQSPKYLFRKEGQNVTLSCEQNLNHDAMYWYRQDPGQGLRLIYYSQIVNDFQKGDIAEGYSVSREKKESFPLTVTSAQKNPTAFYLCASSVTGNYGYTFGSGTRLTVV.

On this clone: Distinct nucleotide sequences in the sample also encode this CDR3. This chain joins TRBV30 and TRBJ1-2; 9 bases agree with TRBD1. V lost 2 bases and J lost 4; bases outside the gene matches: 2. The V gene's germline CDR1 is GTSNPN and CDR2 SVGIG (reference sequence). This CDR3 is built from 13 residues. CDR3 nucleotides: TGTGCCTGGAGTACGGGACAGGGCTATGGCTACACCTTC. Translating it yields CAWSTGQGYGYTF.

This chain connects TRBV19 to TRBJ1-2; D may be TRBD1 (5 bases). The germline CDR1 and CDR2 sequences are LNHDA and SQIVND (reference sequence). CDR3 size: 15 residues. Trimming shortened V by 3 bases and J by 0 bases, and 11 bases separated the two germline ends. CDR3 nucleotides: TGTGCCAGTAGTATTACAGGACAAACTAACTATGGCTACACCTTC. This translates into CASSITGQTNYGYTF.

The rearrangement joins TRBV6-6 to TRBJ2-7; no firm D call. The CDR3 contains 12 residues. Trimming removed 6 bases at V and 4 bases at J, with 10 bases between. The V gene's germline CDR1 is MNHNY and CDR2 SVGAGI (reference sequence). The CDR3 bases are TGTGCCAGCAGGAGCGAGACGTACGAGCAGTACTTC. Its translation: CASRSETYEQYF.

The CDR3 spells CASSAGQGTYNEQFF. The CDR3 DNA reads as TGTGCCAGCAGCGCGGGACAGGGTACCTACAATGAGCAGTTCTTC. This sequence joins TRBV5-4 and TRBJ2-1; 9 bases match TRBD1. Trimming took 4 bases from V and 2 from J; bases not matched to a gene: 4. The CDR3 is 15 residues long. Germline V gene data show CDR1 as SGHNT and CDR2 as YYREEE (reference sequence).

This sequence joins TRBV4-3 and TRBJ2-1; 14 bases agree with TRBD2. Germline-derived CDR1 and CDR2 are LGHNA and YSLEER. V was clipped by 3 bases and J by 5 bases; unmatched bases: 6. The CDR3 is 17 amino acids. CDR3: CASSHGLAGGGHNEQFF. The CDR3 coding sequence is TGCGCCAGCAGCCACGGACTAGCGGGGGGTGGGCACAATGAGCAGTTCTTC.

The chain joins TRBV30 to TRBJ2-7; 8 positions agree with TRBD2. The V segment lost 1 base and the J segment 0 bases; nucleotides outside the gene matches: 5. Germline-derived CDR1 and CDR2 are GTSNPN and SVGIG (reference sequence). This CDR3 is 15 amino acids long. The CDR3 sequence: CAWSARGGFSYEQYF. The CDR3 DNA is TGTGCCTGGAGTGCACGGGGGGGGTTCTCCTACGAGCAGTACTTC. The variable domain in full, completed from reference TRBV30 and TRBJ2-7, reads SQTIHQWPATLVQPVGSPLSLECTVEGTSNPNLYWYRQAAGRGLQLLFYSVGIGQISSEVPQNLSASRPQDRQFILSSKKLLLSDSGFYLCAWSARGGFSYEQYFGPGTRLTVT.

The V call is TRBV28, the J call TRBJ1-5; D is perhaps TRBD1 (5 bases). From germline, CDR1 is MDHEN and CDR2 SYDVKM. V was clipped by 5 bases and J by 5 bases, with 16 bases between them. CDR3 length: 15 residues. The CDR3 sequence is CASSGSPRDYQPQHF. In DNA, the CDR3 is TGTGCCAGCAGTGGGTCCCCGAGGGACTATCAGCCCCAGCATTTT.

The chain has TRBV5-1 and TRBJ1-2, with 7 bases aligning to TRBD1. The CDR3 has 13 residues. Trimming cost V 2 bases and J 4 bases; bases outside gene matches: 2. Germline V gene lookup returns CDR1 SGHRS and CDR2 YFSETQ. This chain's CDR3 is CASSFDRVYGYTF. CDR3 bases: TGCGCCAGCAGCTTCGACAGGGTCTATGGCTACACCTTC.

V gene TRBV7-2 combines with J gene TRBJ1-1; D call uncertain. Per the germline V gene, CDR1 is SGHTA and CDR2 is FQGNSA. V was pared by 5 bases and J by 2 bases, with 3 bases between. This CDR3 comprises 11 residues. The CDR3 sequence: CASSANTEAFF. The CDR3 region has the DNA TGTGCCAGCAGCGCTAACACTGAAGCTTTCTTT.

This chain uses TRBV5-1 with TRBJ2-3, with a tentative D call TRBD1 (5 bases). In germline, CDR1 is SGHRS, CDR2 YFSETQ. The CDR3 has 15 amino acids. Trimming cost V 4 bases and J 0 bases, with 12 bases left between them. The CDR3 nucleotides are TGCGCCAGCAGCCGGATAGGGGCGAGCACAGATACGCAGTATTTT. It translates to CASSRIGASTDTQYF.